Below are 7 T cell receptor beta chains sequenced from a single sample in a study of cytomegalovirus exposure and HLA in healthy donors. PCR was performed using 60 Vbeta and 13 Jbeta primers. Generated by immunoSEQ multiplex PCR, the TCRdb table keeps only in-frame clones and is missing some. The table shows about 160,000 clones, with about 80% occurring only once. Material: PBMCs. These receptors were taken from a middle-aged man in good health and CMV-seronegative.

About this clone itself: One junction end does not reproduce the germline sequence, and a read error may be involved. The chain joins TRBV19 to TRBJ2-6; D might be TRBD1 (5 bases). This CDR3 has 15 amino acids. Germline loops: CDR1 LNHDA, CDR2 SQIVND (reference sequence). This CDR3 is CASTTPSSGANGLTF. The CDR3 coding sequence is TGTGCCAGTACCACACCGAGCTCTGGGGCCAACGGCCTGACTTTC. The whole variable domain, remainder taken from reference TRBV19 and TRBJ2-6, is DGGITQSPKYLFRKEGQNVTLSCEQNLNHDAMYWYRQDPGQGLRLIYYSQIVNDFQKGDIAEGYSVSREKKESFPLTVTSAQKNPTAFYLCASTTPSSGANGLTFGAGSRLTVL.

The CDR3 is CASSRDRGRTEAFF. In nucleotides, the CDR3 is TGTGCCAGCTCCCGGGACAGGGGCCGCACTGAAGCTTTCTTT. The V gene is TRBV18, the J gene TRBJ1-1, with 10 nucleotides matching TRBD1. After removal of 6 bases from V and 4 bases from J, the junction contained 5 bases not matched to a gene. Germline V gives CDR1 KGHSH, CDR2 LQKENI. CDR3 length equals 14 residues.

V and J are TRBV6-6 and TRBJ1-5; D is unclear. V dropped 6 bases and J dropped 1 base, with 13 bases sitting between them. The CDR3 sequence is 15 residues long. Per germline, CDR1 MNHNY and CDR2 SVGAGI (reference sequence). The CDR3 nucleotides are TGTGCCAGCAGAATTACAGAGGGAAGCAATCAGCCCCAGCATTTT. The encoded protein is CASRITEGSNQPQHF.

This clone was seen a handful of times. J is TRBJ2-7 and V is TRBV6-6, with D possibly being TRBD2 (5 bases). The CDR3 contains 11 residues. Looked up from germline, CDR1 is MNHNY and CDR2 is SVGAGI (reference sequence). The V end lost 10 bases, the J end lost 3 bases, and 10 bases lay between the germline ends. In nucleotides, the CDR3 is TGTGCCACTAAAGGACTCTACGAGCAGTACTTC. Its protein product is CATKGLYEQYF.

The V and J genes are TRBV7-6 and TRBJ2-7; 7 bases are a match to TRBD1. V dropped 4 bases and J dropped 2; count of bases not matched to a gene: 2. This CDR3 has 13 amino acids. Germline lookup yields CDR1 SGHVS and CDR2 FNYEAQ. CDR3 sequence reads: CASSYRGTYEQYF. The DNA for the CDR3 is TGTGCCAGCAGCTACAGGGGTACCTACGAGCAGTACTTC.

V and J are TRBV28 and TRBJ2-5; TRBD2 matches 7 bases. The germline CDR1 and CDR2 sequences are MDHEN and SYDVKM. The CDR3 extends over 15 amino acids. V lost 6 bases to trimming and J lost 5 bases; unmatched junction nucleotides: 12. DNA for the CDR3: TGTGCCAGCAGCTTTTTGGGCGGGAGTCTCGAGACCCAGTACTTC. Amino acids: CASSFLGGSLETQYF.

The V gene is TRBV5-1, the J gene TRBJ1-1; D unresolved. CDR3 length equals 13 residues. V lost 1 base to trimming and J lost 0 bases, with 4 bases between them. Germline lookup yields CDR1 SGHRS and CDR2 YFSETQ. CDR3 residues: CASSLILNTEAFF. The DNA of the CDR3 is TGCGCCAGCAGCTTGATCTTGAACACTGAAGCTTTCTTT.